Sequencing of this T cell receptor (beta chain) was carried out in a study of cytomegalovirus exposure and HLA in healthy donors. General study findings and limits: Analyzed later, association rates of TCRs varied across HLA loci, with DRB1 most and HLA-C fewest. The authors reported that TCR beta sequences could predict HLA-A and HLA-B alleles. These predictions were accurate for most subjects in the first cohort.

Trimming cost V 5 bases and J 4 bases; bases outside gene matches: 6. CDR1 is LNHNV, CDR2 YYDKDF, per germline (reference sequence). This CDR3 has 14 amino acids. About this clone: Its target is unknown.

In the PCR, 60 Vbeta and 13 Jbeta primers were used. Original processing methods: There were about 80 million unique TCR beta chains by a later count, and approximately 11 million of them were shared. TCRdb keeps only in-frame clones here, not all; method: immunoSEQ multiplex PCR. V and J calls and clone size follow that table, whereas D and trimming were derived from the DNA. The table includes 100,000 to 150,000 clones, 87% detected once. This TCR was sampled from a woman in her twenties or thirties in good health and CMV-seronegative. The chain recombines TRBV15 with TRBJ2-5; the match to TRBD2 covers 8 bases. The source material was PBMCs. For the CDR3, the DNA is TGTGCCACCAGCGCCCCCGGGAGGGGAGAGACCCAGTACTTC. Its translation is CATSAPGRGETQYF.